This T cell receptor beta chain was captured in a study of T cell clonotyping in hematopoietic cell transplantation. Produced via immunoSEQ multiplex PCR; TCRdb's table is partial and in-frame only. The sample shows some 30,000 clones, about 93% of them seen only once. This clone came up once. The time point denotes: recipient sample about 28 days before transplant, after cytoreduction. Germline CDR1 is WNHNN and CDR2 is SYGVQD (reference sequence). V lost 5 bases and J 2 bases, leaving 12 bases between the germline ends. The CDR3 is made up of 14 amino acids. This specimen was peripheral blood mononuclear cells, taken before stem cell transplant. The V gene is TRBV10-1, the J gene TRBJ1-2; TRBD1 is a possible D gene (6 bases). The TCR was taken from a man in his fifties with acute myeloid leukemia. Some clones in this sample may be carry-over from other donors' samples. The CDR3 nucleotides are TGCGCCAGCAGTTACCGACAGGACAACTATGGCTACACCTTC. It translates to CASSYRQDNYGYTF.